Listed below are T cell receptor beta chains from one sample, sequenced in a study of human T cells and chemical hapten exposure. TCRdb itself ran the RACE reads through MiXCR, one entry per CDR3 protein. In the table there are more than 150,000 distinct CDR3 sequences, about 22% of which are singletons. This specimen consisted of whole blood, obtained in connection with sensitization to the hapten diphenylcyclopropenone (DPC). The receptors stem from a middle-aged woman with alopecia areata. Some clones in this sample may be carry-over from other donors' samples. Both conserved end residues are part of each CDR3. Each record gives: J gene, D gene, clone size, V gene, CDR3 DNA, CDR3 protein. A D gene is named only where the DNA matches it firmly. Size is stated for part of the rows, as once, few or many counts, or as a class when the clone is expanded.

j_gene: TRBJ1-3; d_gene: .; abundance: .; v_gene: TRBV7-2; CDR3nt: TGTGCCAGCAGCTTAGGTCTAGGGAGTGGAAACACCATATATTTT; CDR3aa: CASSLGLGSGNTIYF
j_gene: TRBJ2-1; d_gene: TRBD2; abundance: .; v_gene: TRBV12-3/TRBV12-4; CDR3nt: TGTGCCAGCACCACCGGCCGGACTAGGGATGAGCAGTTCTTC; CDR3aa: CASTTGRTRDEQFF
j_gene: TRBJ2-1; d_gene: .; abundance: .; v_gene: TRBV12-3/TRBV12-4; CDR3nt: TGTGCCAGCAGTCGCACCGGCAGGGGTGGACGGGAGCAGTTCTTC; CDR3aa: CASSRTGRGGREQFF
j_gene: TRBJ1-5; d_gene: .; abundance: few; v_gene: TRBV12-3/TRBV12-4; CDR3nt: TGTGCCAGCAGTTACGGGGACGGCGGTCAGCCCCAGCATTTT; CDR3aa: CASSYGDGGQPQHF
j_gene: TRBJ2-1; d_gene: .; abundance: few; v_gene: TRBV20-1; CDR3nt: TGCAGTGCTAGTGGCCACTACAGCCCTCAGAATGAGCAGTTCTTC; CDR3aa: CSASGHYSPQNEQFF
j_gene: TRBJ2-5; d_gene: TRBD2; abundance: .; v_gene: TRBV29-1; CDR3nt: TGCAGCGTTGAGAGTAGCGGGAGTTTCTTCGAGACCCAGTACTTC; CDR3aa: CSVESSGSFFETQYF
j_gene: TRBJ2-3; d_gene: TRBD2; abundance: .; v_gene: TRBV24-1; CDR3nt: TGTGCCACCGGAGCGGGAGGTAAAGATACGCAGTATTTT; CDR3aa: CATGAGGKDTQYF
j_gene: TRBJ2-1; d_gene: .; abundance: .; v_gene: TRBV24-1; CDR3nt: TGTGCCACCAGTGATATGGGCCGGCCCTACAATGAGCAGTTCTTC; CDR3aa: CATSDMGRPYNEQFF
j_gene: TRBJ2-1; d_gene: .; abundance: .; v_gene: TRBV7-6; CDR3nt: TGTGCCAGCAGCTTAGCATGGACTCGCCCCTATGAGCAGTTCTTC; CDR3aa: CASSLAWTRPYEQFF
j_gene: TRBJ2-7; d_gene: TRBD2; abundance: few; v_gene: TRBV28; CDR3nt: TGTGCCAGCAGTCCCCCCAGCGGGAGGGCCTCCTACGAGCAGTACTTC; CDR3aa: CASSPPSGRASYEQYF
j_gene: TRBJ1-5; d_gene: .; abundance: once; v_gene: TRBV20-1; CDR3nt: TGCAGTGCTAGCATCCGGACGGGAGCTAGAAATCAGCCCCAGCATTTT; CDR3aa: CSASIRTGARNQPQHF
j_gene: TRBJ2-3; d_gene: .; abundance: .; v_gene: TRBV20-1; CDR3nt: TGCAGTGCATACCGACTAGATCGCACTGGCACAGATACGCAGTATTTT; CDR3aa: CSAYRLDRTGTDTQYF
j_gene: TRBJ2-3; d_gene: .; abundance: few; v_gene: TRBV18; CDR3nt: TGTGCCAGCTCACCACGTGGAGGGACGCCCAGCACAGATACGCAGTATTTT; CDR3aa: CASSPRGGTPSTDTQYF
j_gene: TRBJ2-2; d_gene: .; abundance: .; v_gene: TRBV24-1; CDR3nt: TGTGCCACCAGTGATCCGAGGGGCCCACCGAACACCGGGGAGCTGTTTTTT; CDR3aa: CATSDPRGPPNTGELFF
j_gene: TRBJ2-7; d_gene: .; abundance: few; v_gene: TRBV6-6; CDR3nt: TGTGCCAGCAGTTACACTACAACCGGGGCGAACTACGAGCAGTACTTC; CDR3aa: CASSYTTTGANYEQYF
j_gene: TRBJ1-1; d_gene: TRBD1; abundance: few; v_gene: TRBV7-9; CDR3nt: TGTGCCAGCAGCCTTGGACAGGGGGCTTGGACTGAAGCTTTCTTT; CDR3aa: CASSLGQGAWTEAFF
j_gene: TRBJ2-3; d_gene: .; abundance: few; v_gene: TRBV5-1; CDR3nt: TGCGCCAGCAGCTTGGAGTTCCGGGGGCCCACAGATACGCAGTATTTT; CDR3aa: CASSLEFRGPTDTQYF
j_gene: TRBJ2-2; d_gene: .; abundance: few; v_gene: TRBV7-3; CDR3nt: TGTGCCAGCAGCCCTCGACTCGGCGGGGAGCTGTTTTTT; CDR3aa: CASSPRLGGELFF
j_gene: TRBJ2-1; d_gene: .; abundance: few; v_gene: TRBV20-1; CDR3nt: TGCAGTGCTAGAGGCTTGACGGGGAAGAGAAATGAGCAGTTCTTC; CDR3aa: CSARGLTGKRNEQFF
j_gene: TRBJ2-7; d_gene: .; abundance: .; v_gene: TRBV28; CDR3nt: TGTGCCAGCAGTTTGCTCGGGAGAACATACGACGAGCAGTACTTC; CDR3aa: CASSLLGRTYDEQYF
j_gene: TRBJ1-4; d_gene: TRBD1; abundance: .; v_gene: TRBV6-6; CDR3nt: TGTGCCAGCTTCTTTCCGGGACAGGGGAGGGAAAAACTGTTTTTT; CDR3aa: CASFFPGQGREKLFF
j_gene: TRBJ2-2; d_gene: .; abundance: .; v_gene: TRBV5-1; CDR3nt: TGCGCCAGCAGTAGGACGCGGAACACCGGGGAGCTGTTTTTT; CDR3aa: CASSRTRNTGELFF
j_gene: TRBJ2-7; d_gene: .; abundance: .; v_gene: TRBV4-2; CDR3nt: TGTGCCAGCAGCCAACTAGGGTCCACCTACGAGCAGTACTTC; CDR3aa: CASSQLGSTYEQYF
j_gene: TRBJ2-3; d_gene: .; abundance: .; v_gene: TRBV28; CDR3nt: TGTGCCAGCACTATATCGGGGTACACTAGCACAGATACGCAGTATTTT; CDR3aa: CASTISGYTSTDTQYF
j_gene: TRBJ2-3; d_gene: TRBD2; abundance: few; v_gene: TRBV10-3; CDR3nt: TGTGCCATCAGTGAGTCATCTTTGGCTAGCGGGAGGGCAGGAGATACGCAGTATTTT; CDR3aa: CAISESSLASGRAGDTQYF
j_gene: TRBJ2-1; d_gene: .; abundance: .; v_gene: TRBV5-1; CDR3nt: TGCGCCAGCAGCTTGGAGACGGCCTACAATGAGCAGTTCTTC; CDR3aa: CASSLETAYNEQFF
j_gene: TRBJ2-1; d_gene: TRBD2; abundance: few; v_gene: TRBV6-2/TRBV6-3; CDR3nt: TGTGCCAGCACTGGGACTAGCGGCTACAATGAGCAGTTCTTC; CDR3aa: CASTGTSGYNEQFF
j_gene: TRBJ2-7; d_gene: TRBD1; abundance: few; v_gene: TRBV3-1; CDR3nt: TGTGCCAGCAGCCAAGCTCCGGGACAGGGGAGCTCCTACGAGCAGTACTTC; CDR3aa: CASSQAPGQGSSYEQYF
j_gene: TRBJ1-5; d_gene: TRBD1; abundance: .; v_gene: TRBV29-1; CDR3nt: TGCAGCATCTCAGAAGGGGGCATTAATCAGCCCCAGCATTTT; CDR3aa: CSISEGGINQPQHF
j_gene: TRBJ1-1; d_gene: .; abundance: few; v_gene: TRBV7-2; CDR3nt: TGTGCCAGCAGCTCGTCCCGGAGGGTACCTGAAGCTTTCTTT; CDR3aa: CASSSSRRVPEAFF
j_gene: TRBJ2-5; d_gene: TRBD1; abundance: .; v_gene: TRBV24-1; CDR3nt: TGTGCCACCAGTGACGGGGTCTGGAGGACAGGGGCCCAAGAGACCCAGTACTTC; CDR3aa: CATSDGVWRTGAQETQYF
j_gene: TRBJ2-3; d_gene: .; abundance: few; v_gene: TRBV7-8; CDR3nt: TGTGCCAGCAGCTTAGCCAGGGTGACAGATACGCAGTATTTT; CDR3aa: CASSLARVTDTQYF
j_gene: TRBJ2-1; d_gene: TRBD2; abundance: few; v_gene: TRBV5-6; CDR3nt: TGTGCCAGCAGCTTGGGAACTAGCGGGATTAGCTCCTACAATGAGCAGTTCTTC; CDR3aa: CASSLGTSGISSYNEQFF
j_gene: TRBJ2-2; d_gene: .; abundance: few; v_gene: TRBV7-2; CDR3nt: TGTGCCAGCAGCTTGTCGTTCACTAGCCCCGGGGAGCTGTTTTTT; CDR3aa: CASSLSFTSPGELFF
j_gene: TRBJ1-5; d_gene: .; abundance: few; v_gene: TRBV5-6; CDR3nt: TGTGCCAGCAGCTTGGGGTATCGTGAGCGGGTGGGTCAGCCCCAGCATTTT; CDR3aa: CASSLGYRERVGQPQHF
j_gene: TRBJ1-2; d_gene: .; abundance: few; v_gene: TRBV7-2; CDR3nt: TGTGCCAGCAGCCGAACGGGACGGACCTATGGCTACACCTTC; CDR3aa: CASSRTGRTYGYTF
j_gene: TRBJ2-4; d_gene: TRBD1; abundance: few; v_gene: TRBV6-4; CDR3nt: TGTGCCAGCAGCAGTGAGGGGCAGGGGGAAAACATTCAGTACTTC; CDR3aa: CASSSEGQGENIQYF
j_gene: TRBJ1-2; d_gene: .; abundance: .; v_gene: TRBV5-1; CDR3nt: TGCGCCAGCAGCTTGGGATCGGACAACTATGGCTACACCTTC; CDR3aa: CASSLGSDNYGYTF
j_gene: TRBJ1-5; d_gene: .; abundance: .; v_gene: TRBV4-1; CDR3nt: TGCGCCAGCAGCCAAGATCTAGGGGGTAGAAGGAACAATCAGCCCCAGCATTTT; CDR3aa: CASSQDLGGRRNNQPQHF
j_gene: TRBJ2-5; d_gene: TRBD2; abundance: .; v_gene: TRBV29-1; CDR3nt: TGCAGCGTTAAGCGGGGGGAGACCCAGTACTTC; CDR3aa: CSVKRGETQYF
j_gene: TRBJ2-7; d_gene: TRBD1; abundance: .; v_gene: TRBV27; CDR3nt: TGTGCCAGCAGTCCCCCCCACAGGGGGCTACCATACGAGCAGTACTTC; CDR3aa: CASSPPHRGLPYEQYF
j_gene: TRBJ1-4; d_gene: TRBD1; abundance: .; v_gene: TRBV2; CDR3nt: TGTGCCAGCAGTCTAGGACAGGGTTTCGTTGAAAAACTGTTTTTT; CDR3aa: CASSLGQGFVEKLFF
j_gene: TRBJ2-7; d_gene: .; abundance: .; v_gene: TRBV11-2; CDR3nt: TGTGCCAGCAGCCCGCTTGGACGCTACGAGCAGTACTTC; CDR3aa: CASSPLGRYEQYF
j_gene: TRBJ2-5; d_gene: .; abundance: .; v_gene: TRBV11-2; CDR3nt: TGTGCCAGCAGCTTAGATCCTTACCTGGAGTACTTC; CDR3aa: CASSLDPYLEYF
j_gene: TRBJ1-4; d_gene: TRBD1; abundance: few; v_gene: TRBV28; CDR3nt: TGTGCCAGCAGTTTATCCCCCCAGGGGGAAGGAAAACTGTTTTTT; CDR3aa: CASSLSPQGEGKLFF
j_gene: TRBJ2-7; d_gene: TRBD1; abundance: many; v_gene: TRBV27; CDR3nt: TGTGCCAGCAGTGCGGACAGGCGCCACGAGCAGTACTTC; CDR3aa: CASSADRRHEQYF
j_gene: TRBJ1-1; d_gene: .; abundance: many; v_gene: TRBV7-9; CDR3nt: TGTGCCAGCAGCTTAACCCCCGTCAGGGACGGGAGCACTGAAGCTTTCTTT; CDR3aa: CASSLTPVRDGSTEAFF
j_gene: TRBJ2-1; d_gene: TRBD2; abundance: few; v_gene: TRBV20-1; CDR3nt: TGCAGTGCTAGAGTAGCCCTACTAGCGGACAATGAGCAGTTCTTC; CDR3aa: CSARVALLADNEQFF
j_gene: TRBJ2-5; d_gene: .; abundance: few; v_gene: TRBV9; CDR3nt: TGTGCCAGCAGCCCGCAGGGGGGTCGAGAGACCCAGTACTTC; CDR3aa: CASSPQGGRETQYF
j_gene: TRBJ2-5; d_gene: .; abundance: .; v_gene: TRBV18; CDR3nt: TGTGCCAGCTCACCAGCCCTAGAAGAGACCCAGTACTTC; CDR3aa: CASSPALEETQYF
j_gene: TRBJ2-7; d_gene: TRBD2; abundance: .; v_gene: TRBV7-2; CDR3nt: TGTGCCAGCAGCTCCCCGACTAGCGGGTCCTACGAGCAGTACTTC; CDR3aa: CASSSPTSGSYEQYF
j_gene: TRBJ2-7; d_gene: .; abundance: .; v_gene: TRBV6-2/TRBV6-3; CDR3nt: TGTGCCAGCAGTCGGGCAGGGCCAAGGGAGCAGTACTTC; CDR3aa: CASSRAGPREQYF
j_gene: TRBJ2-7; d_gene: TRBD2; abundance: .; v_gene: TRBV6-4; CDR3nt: TGTGCCAGCAGCCCTACTAGCGGGAGAAACTACGAGCAGTACTTC; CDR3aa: CASSPTSGRNYEQYF
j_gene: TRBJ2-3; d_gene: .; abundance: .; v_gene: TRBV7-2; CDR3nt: TGTGCCAGCACAGTGCTCGCAGATACGCAGTATTTT; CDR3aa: CASTVLADTQYF
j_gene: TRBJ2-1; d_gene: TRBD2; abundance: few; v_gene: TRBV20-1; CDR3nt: TGCAGTGCTGGCCCGGGACTAGCCAGCAATGAGCAGTTCTTC; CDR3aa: CSAGPGLASNEQFF